These 15 T cell receptor beta chains were sequenced from one sample in a study of OX40 agonist ivuxolimab in advanced cancers. Only in-frame clones appear in the TCRdb table, and some are missing; sequencing was by immunoSEQ multiplex PCR. The table includes approximately 91,000 clones, approximately 88% detected once. The specimen was CD4+ or CD8+ T cells sorted from blood, collected in a trial of the OX40 agonist ivuxolimab. The receptors originated from an adult with an advanced solid tumor such as melanoma, head and neck, liver or kidney cancer.

V usage is TRBV5-1 and J usage is TRBJ2-7, with D perhaps matching TRBD2 (7 bases). The CDR3 loop spans 16 amino acids. Germline-derived CDR1 and CDR2 are SGHRS and YFSETQ. The V and J ends lost 2 bases and 1 base respectively, with 16 bases between them. CDR3 bases: TGCGCCAGCAGCTTCCCTGGCGGGGGCGCGTCCTACGAGCAGTACTTC. Translated: CASSFPGGGASYEQYF.

As concerns this clone: Mismatch with germline at one junction end may stem from a read error. The rearrangement links TRBV18 to TRBJ1-2; a weak D match, TRBD1 (5 bases). Germline lookup yields CDR1 KGHSH and CDR2 LQKENI. The CDR3 spans 16 residues. This chain's CDR3 is CASSPPVGPVNSGYTF. As DNA, the CDR3 is TGTGCCAGCTCACCACCGGTGGGACCCGTAAACTCTGGCTACACCTTC.

This chain uses TRBV5-4 with TRBJ1-5; perhaps TRBD1 as D (5 bases). V shed 4 bases and J shed 0 bases, with 14 bases lying between them. CDR1 and CDR2 from the germline V gene are SGHNT and YYREEE (reference sequence). The CDR3 runs to 16 residues. CDR3 loop: CASSVGAHYSNQPQHF. For the CDR3, the DNA is TGTGCCAGCAGCGTTGGGGCCCACTATAGCAATCAGCCCCAGCATTTT.

V is TRBV6-5 and J is TRBJ1-2; D is undetermined. The CDR3 has 12 residues. Per the germline V gene, CDR1 is MNHEY and CDR2 is SVGAGI. Trimming removed 2 bases at V and 7 bases at J, with 8 bases between. The DNA of the CDR3 is TGTGCCAGCAGTTACGGTTACGGTGGCTACACCTTC. Translation: CASSYGYGGYTF.

This chain joins TRBV11-2 and TRBJ2-3, with TRBD2 as a possible D gene (5 bases). Trimming cost V 6 bases and J 4 bases, with 14 bases left between them. The CDR3 consists of 14 residues. Germline values: CDR1 SGHAT, CDR2 FQNNGV. In DNA, the CDR3 is TGTGCCAGCAGTCCCACCGTCGGGGCAGATACGCAGTATTTT. Its protein is CASSPTVGADTQYF.

The rearrangement links TRBV2 to TRBJ1-2, with TRBD1 matching over 11 bases. With 6 bases clipped from V and 8 bases from J, the junction kept 5 bases outside the gene matches. There are 13 residues in the CDR3. Germline values: CDR1 SNHLY, CDR2 FYNNEI. The CDR3 nucleotides read TGTGCCAGCAGCTGGGGACAGGGGGGAGGCTACACCTTC. It specifies CASSWGQGGGYTF.

The chain joins TRBV7-3 to TRBJ2-5, with D perhaps TRBD1 or TRBD2 (6 bases each). Germline lookup yields CDR1 SGHTA and CDR2 FQGTGA. There are 15 residues in the CDR3. Between the trimmed V and J ends, which lost 6 bases and 4 bases, there was a span of 18 bases. CDR3 sequence: CASSLRGASVETQYF. The CDR3 DNA reads TGTGCCAGCAGTCTAAGGGGGGCGAGCGTAGAGACCCAGTACTTC.

The V call is TRBV7-6, the J call TRBJ2-1; D not resolved. The V gene's germline CDR1 is SGHVS and CDR2 FNYEAQ. Between the trimmed V and J ends, which lost 1 base and 5 bases, there was a span of 6 bases. There are 13 residues in the CDR3. The CDR3 is CASSLVSDNEQFF. In nucleotides, the CDR3 is TGTGCCAGCAGCTTAGTATCAGACAATGAGCAGTTCTTC.

The genes are TRBV10-3 and TRBJ2-7; no firm D call. CDR3 size: 12 residues. Germline-derived CDR1 and CDR2 are ENHRY and SYGVKD. V lost 6 bases to trimming and J lost 0 bases, with 6 bases between them. The CDR3 spells CAISGSSYEQYF. CDR3 bases: TGTGCCATCAGCGGTAGCTCCTACGAGCAGTACTTC.

This chain connects TRBV6-1 to TRBJ1-5; 7 bases agree with TRBD1. Losses at the gene ends were 5 bases for V and 7 bases for J; bases not matched to a gene: 5. The length of the CDR3 is 13 residues. CDR1 MNHNS and CDR2 SASEGT come from the germline V gene. CDR3 sequence reads: CASSPQGGQPQHF. The CDR3 coding sequence is TGTGCCAGCAGTCCTCAGGGGGGACAGCCCCAGCATTTT.

This rearrangement joins TRBV5-6 to TRBJ1-2; no firm D call. Per germline, CDR1 SGHDT and CDR2 YYEEEE. Trimming stripped 1 base from V and 5 bases from J, with 12 bases between. CDR3 size: 14 residues. The CDR3 here is CASSLLTGRYGYTF. The CDR3 DNA reads as TGTGCCAGCAGCTTGTTAACTGGAAGATATGGCTACACCTTC.

The V and J genes are TRBV10-3 and TRBJ1-5; no reliable D call. The CDR3 contains 13 residues. V was clipped by 10 bases and J by 4 bases, with 14 bases between them. Per germline, CDR1 ENHRY and CDR2 SYGVKD. The CDR3 DNA sequence: TGTGCCAGTTCTGGACGGGAAAATCAGCCCCAGCATTTT. Its translation: CASSGRENQPQHF.

The chain links TRBV7-8 to TRBJ2-1; no clear D gene. CDR1 and CDR2 from the germline V gene are SGHVS and FQNEAQ. Trimming stripped 5 bases from V and 7 bases from J, with 9 bases between. The CDR3 totals 12 residues. The CDR3 region has the DNA TGTGCCAGCAGCCCGCACCGAAATGAGCAGTTCTTC. This gives the protein CASSPHRNEQFF.

The rearrangement uses TRBV4-1 and TRBJ2-5; D not certain. The DNA end is more similar to TRBJ2-7, so the J call may be wrong. The CDR3 is made up of 13 amino acids. Looked up from germline, CDR1 is MGHRA and CDR2 is YSYEKL. Written as DNA, the CDR3 is TGCGCCAGCAGCCAAGAAGGGCCGTACGAGCAGTACTTC. Its translation: CASSQEGPYEQYF.

This clone was found a few times. The V call is TRBV7-9, the J call TRBJ2-7; D is possibly TRBD1 or TRBD2 (5 bases each). Germline V lookup: CDR1 SEHNR, CDR2 FQNEAQ (reference sequence). CDR3 length: 12 residues. V lost 5 bases and J 8 bases, leaving 13 bases between the germline ends. The CDR3 spells CASSNRDAQQYF. The CDR3 nucleotides read TGTGCCAGCAGCAACCGGGACGCCCAGCAGTACTTC. Looking up the rest from reference TRBV7-9 and TRBJ2-7 gives the full variable domain: DTGVSQNPRHKITKRGQNVTFRCDPISEHNRLYWYRQTLGQGPEFLTYFQNEAQLEKSRLLSDRFSAERPKGSFSTLEIQRTEQGDSAMYLCASSNRDAQQYFGPGTRLTVT.